The subject of this entry is one T cell receptor (beta chain). Antigen: not known. This specimen comes from a study of T cell responses to AZD1222 COVID-19 vaccine. Findings and limits, study-wide: Mostly white British, mostly female donors; authors suggested clonal diversity may be underestimated.

This CDR3 has 14 amino acids. Germline V lookup: CDR1 MGHRA, CDR2 YSYEKL. Trimming shortened V by 4 bases and J by 7 bases, and 16 bases separated the two germline ends. Assay used: immunoSEQ multiplex PCR; TCRdb lists only in-frame clones, some missing. The profile covers 100,000 to 150,000 clones, with 70% to 90% appearing a single time and 1.5% to 2% taken by the ten largest. This specimen was peripheral blood, taken on day 0 of AZD1222 vaccination. The clonotype originates from an adult in good health. This chain links TRBV4-1 with TRBJ2-5; D unclear. Here the CDR3 reads CASSPEAILRTQYF. CDR3 nucleotides: TGCGCCAGCAGCCCGGAAGCCATCCTTAGGACCCAGTACTTC.